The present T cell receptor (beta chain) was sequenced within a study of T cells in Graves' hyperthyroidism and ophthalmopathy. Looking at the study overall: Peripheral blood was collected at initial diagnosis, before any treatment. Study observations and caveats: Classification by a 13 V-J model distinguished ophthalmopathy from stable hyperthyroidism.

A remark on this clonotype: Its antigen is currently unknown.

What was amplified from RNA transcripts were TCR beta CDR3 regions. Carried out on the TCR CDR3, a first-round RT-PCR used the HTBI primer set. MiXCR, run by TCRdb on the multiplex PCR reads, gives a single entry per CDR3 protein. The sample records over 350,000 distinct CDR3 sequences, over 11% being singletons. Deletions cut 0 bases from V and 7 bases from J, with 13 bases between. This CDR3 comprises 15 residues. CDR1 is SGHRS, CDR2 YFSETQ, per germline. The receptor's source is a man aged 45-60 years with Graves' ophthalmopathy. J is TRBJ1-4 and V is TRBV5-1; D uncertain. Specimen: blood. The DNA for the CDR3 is TGCGCCAGCAGCTTGGATTCCCAGAGGGTTGAAAAACTGTTTTTT. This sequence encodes CASSLDSQRVEKLFF.